This TCR beta chain was profiled in a study of blood T cell repertoires in COVID-19 (dated by TCRdb to 2020 to 2022). In the study overall: Samples covering the acute and convalescent phases of COVID-19 were provided by collaborators in the United States, Italy and Spain. The material from the prospective study consisted of cDNA or gDNA derived from T cells, B-cell-depleted T cells, or PBMCs. Deeply sampled blood TCRbeta repertoires from subjects exposed to, actively infected with, or recovered from COVID-19 were included in the dataset. A freely available public database, intended as a resource for researchers studying the immune response to SARS-CoV-2, is where the repertoires were released. The samples were drawn from two sources: the first 160 participants of the ongoing ImmuneRACE study, and 1,254 subjects contributed by 6 global collaborators. The sample metadata nearly always contained a de-identified subject ID, COVID-19 status, age in years and sex. Where HLA class I and class II types were available, the types were taken from metadata supplied by the sample provider, not from assay-based typing. Results and caveats for the whole study, not just this receptor: How much clinical and demographic metadata was included differed by source and by participant, and the metadata was provided uncurated.

Sequences SGHNT (CDR1) and YENEEA (CDR2) are obtained from the germline V gene. The CDR3 measures 14 amino acids from cysteine to phenylalanine. The retained sequence is limited to the CDR3, 42 bases, with the frame set at the first base. Trimming takes 5 bases from V and 6 bases from J, and the germline ends sit 15 bases apart. Participants in the prospective study were enrolled through a virtual design, were aged roughly 18 to 90 years, and lived in 24 United States geographic areas. In the prospective study, cohorts were assigned on the basis of participant-reported clinical history obtained from a screening survey and a study questionnaire. Mobile phlebotomists in the prospective study collected whole blood, serum and a nasopharyngeal or oropharyngeal swab from every participant. Additional blood draws and questionnaires over an approximately two-month period could optionally be provided by prospective study participants. Prospective study blood samples were shipped either frozen or at room temperature before DNA extraction.

This clone was counted once. Its antigen has not been determined. Base qualities are not at hand, and no much larger clone is one base apart. TCRbeta CDR3 regions were amplified from genomic DNA using the immunoSEQ Assay, a bias-controlled multiplex PCR. In the paper's pipeline: The number of nucleated cells in each sample was estimated from the amplification of reference gene primers within the assay. Sequence reads were collapsed and filtered to measure the absolute abundance of every unique TCRbeta CDR3 rearrangement. For each sample, productive Simpson clonality was calculated as the square root of Simpson's diversity index across productive rearrangements. Entries here come from immuneACCESS through TCRdb and include only in-frame sequences with V and J called. Some clones fail to appear in such tables; in the studies checked, an unresolved V gene covers under half of the shortfall, and the cause of the remainder is unknown. For V, J and clone size, that table is used; D and trimming come from the DNA. This sample has roughly 69,000 clones in its table, and roughly 80% of those were observed once. The ten biggest clones cover approximately 4% of the sample.

The chain is encoded by TRBV11-3 joined to TRBJ2-3; a weak D assignment points to TRBD1 (5 bases agree). The receptor was derived from a woman aged 35 to 49 with acute COVID-19. Sequencing used PBMCs or T cells enriched from blood (not recorded which). The DNA sequence follows: TGTGCCAGCAGCCAGGGTCCCCCGGCCGATACGCAGTATTTT. It is translated as CASSQGPPADTQYF.